The clone carrying this T cell receptor beta chain was detected only a few times. A second PCR, run for about 6 to 12 cycles, used a sample-barcoded 5' primer plus a J-beta primer mix. TCRdb independently ran MiXCR on the 5' RACE reads; one entry per CDR3 protein. The table records approximately 960,000 distinct CDR3 sequences, 25% to 30% of them present only once. They isolated at least 6 million PBMCs from each sample. The sample originates from a study of blood T cells in healthy people across ages. In addition, the sample was reused for a study of T cells of mothers and their children.

The source is a woman aged 40 to 49 in good health. Sequencing was carried out using blood.

The chain's CDR3 is CASSFITWGDLLQETQYF. CDR3 bases: TGTGCCAGCAGCTTCATTACGTGGGGGGACCTGTTACAAGAGACCCAGTACTTC. The V and J genes are TRBV11-2 and TRBJ2-5; possible D gene TRBD2, 6 bases. Germline V gene data show CDR1 as SGHAT and CDR2 as FQNNGV. The V and J ends lost 3 bases and 2 bases respectively, with 22 bases between them. This CDR3 is built from 18 residues.